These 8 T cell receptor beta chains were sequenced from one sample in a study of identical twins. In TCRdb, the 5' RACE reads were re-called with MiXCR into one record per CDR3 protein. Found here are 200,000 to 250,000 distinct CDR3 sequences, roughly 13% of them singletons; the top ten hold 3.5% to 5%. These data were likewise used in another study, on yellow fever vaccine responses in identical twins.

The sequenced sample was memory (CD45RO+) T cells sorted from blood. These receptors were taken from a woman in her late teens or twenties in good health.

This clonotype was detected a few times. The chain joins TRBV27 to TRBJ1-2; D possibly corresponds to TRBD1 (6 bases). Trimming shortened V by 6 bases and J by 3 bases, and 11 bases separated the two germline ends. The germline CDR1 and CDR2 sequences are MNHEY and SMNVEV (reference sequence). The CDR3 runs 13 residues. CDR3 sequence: CASSTTGHYGYTF. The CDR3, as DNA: TGTGCCAGCAGCACGACAGGACACTATGGCTACACCTTC.

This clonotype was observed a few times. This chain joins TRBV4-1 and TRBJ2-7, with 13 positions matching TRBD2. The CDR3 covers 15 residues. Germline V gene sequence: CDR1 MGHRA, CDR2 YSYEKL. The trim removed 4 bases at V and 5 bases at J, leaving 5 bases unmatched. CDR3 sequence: CASSPLTSGRDEQYF. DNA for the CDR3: TGCGCCAGCAGCCCCCTCACTAGCGGGAGGGACGAGCAGTACTTC.

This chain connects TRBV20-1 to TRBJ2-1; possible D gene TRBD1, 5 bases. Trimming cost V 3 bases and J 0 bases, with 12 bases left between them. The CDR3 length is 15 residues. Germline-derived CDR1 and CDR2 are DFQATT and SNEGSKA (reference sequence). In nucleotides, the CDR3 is TGCAGTGCTAGGGGCGGCAGGGACTCCTACAATGAGCAGTTCTTC. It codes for CSARGGRDSYNEQFF.

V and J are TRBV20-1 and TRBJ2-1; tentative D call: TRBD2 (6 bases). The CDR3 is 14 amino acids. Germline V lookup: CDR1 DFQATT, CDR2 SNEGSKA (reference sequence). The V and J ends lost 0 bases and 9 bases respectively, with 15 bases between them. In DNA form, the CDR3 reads TGCAGTGCTAGAGACCCGGGACTCGTGGTTGAGCAGTTCTTC. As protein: CSARDPGLVVEQFF.

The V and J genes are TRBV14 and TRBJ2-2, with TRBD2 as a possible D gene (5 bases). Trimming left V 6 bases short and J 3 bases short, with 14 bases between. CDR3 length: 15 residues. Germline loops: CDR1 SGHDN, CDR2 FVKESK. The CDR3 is CASRPSLAYTGELFF. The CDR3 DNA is TGTGCCAGCAGACCGTCGCTAGCCTACACCGGGGAGCTGTTTTTT. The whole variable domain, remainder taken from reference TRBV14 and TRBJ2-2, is EAGVTQFPSHSVIEKGQTVTLRCDPISGHDNLYWYRRVMGKEIKFLLHFVKESKQDESGMPNNRFLAERTGGTYSTLKVQPAELEDSGVYFCASRPSLAYTGELFFGEGSRLTVL.

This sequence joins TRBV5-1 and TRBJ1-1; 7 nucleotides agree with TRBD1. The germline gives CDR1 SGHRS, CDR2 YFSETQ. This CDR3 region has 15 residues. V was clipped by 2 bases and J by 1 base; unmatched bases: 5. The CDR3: CASSLMGQKNTEAFF. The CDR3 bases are TGCGCCAGCAGCTTAATGGGACAGAAGAACACTGAAGCTTTCTTT.

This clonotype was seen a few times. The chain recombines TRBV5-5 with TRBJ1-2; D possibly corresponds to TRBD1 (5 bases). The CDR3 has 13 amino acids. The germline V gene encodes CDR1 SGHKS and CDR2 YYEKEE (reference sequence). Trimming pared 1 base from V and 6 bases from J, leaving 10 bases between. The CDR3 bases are TGTGCCAGCAGCTTGATGGCAGGGAATGGCTACACCTTC. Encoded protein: CASSLMAGNGYTF.

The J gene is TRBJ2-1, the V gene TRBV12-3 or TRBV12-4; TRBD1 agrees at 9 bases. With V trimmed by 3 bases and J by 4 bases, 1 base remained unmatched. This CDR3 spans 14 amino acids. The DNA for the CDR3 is TGTGCCAGCAGTTTCGGACAGGGGTACAATGAGCAGTTCTTC. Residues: CASSFGQGYNEQFF.